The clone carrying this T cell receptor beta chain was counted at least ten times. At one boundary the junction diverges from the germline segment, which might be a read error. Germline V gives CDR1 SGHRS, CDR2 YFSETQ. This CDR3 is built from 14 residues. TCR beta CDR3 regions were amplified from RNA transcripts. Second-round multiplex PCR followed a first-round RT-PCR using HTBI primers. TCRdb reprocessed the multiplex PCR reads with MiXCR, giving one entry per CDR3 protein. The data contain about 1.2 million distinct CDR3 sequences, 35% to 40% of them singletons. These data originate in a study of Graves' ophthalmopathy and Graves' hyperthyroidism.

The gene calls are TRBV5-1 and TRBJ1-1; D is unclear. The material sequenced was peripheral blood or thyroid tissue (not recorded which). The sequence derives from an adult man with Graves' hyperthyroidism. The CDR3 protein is CASSLVAANTEAFF. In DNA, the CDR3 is TGTGCCAGCAGCTTAGTGGCGGCCAACACTGAAGCTTTCTTT. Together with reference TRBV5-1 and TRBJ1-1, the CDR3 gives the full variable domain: KAGVTQTPRYLIKTRGQQVTLSCSPISGHRSVSWYQQTPGQGLQFLFEYFSETQRNKGNFPGRFSGRQFSNSRSEMNVSTLELGDSALYLCASSLVAANTEAFFGQGTRLTVV.